This section outlines one T cell receptor beta chain sequence together with its context. The antigen is unknown. These data are taken from a study of T cell responses to AZD1222 COVID-19 vaccine. Study outcomes and limitations: Spike-specific TCR breadth and depth went up after people got two AZD1222 doses. There were vaccine-associated CD4 TCRs across spike, dominant at 160-218 and 743-854. Donors were chiefly white British, with a greater number of females, and clonal diversity was perhaps underestimated. Targets within unmutated variant regions were reportedly found for nearly half of spike-specific TCRs.

Produced via immunoSEQ multiplex PCR; TCRdb's table is partial and in-frame only. The data contain over 100,000 clones, roughly 84% of them singletons. The CDR3 is 14 amino acids. Germline V lookup: CDR1 SGHVS, CDR2 FQNEAQ. V was cut by 5 bases and J by 5 bases, with 15 bases left in between. The J gene is TRBJ1-1, the V gene TRBV7-8, with a tentative D call TRBD1 (5 bases). The origin of this receptor is an adult in good health. Material: peripheral blood, obtained on day 0 of AZD1222 vaccination. CDR3 DNA: TGTGCCAGCAGCCCCGGGGGTTGGGGGACTGAAGCTTTCTTT. It encodes CASSPGGWGTEAFF.